This is a list of T cell receptor beta chains from one sample in a study of blood T cell repertoires in COVID-19. Repertoires were generated with immunoSEQ multiplex PCR, while TCRdb's copy carries only in-frame clones and drops some. The sample yields nearly 95,000 clones, about 77% seen once. The sample was peripheral blood. The receptors here all came from a human donor in a cohort sampled during active COVID-19. CDR3s include the opening cysteine and the closing phenylalanine or tryptophan. Each record gives: D gene, J gene, clone size, V gene, CDR3 DNA, CDR3 protein. The D gene is left open where the match is weak. Rows may omit the clone size; those that give it use once, few, many or a size class.

D: -
J: TRBJ2-5
size: -
V: TRBV5-8
DNA: TGTGCCAGCAGCTTCAAGTTCAGGTTTGGGGGCCGAGAGACCCAGTACTTC
CDR3: CASSFKFRFGGRETQYF

D: -
J: TRBJ1-6
size: many
V: TRBV14
DNA: TGTGCCAGCAGCCAGTTATATAATTCACCCCTCCACTTT
CDR3: CASSQLYNSPLHF

D: -
J: TRBJ1-5
size: -
V: TRBV2
DNA: TGTGCCAGCAGGAAATCAGTAGGAGAGAATCAGCCCCAGCATTTT
CDR3: CASRKSVGENQPQHF

D: -
J: TRBJ1-6
size: -
V: TRBV7-8
DNA: TGTGCCAGCAGCTTGGGGGGGCCATCACCCCTCCACTTT
CDR3: CASSLGGPSPLHF

D: TRBD1
J: TRBJ2-2
size: few
V: TRBV27
DNA: TGTGCCAGCAGTTTACGCATCGGGACAGGGTCGTGGACCGGGGAGCTGTTTTTT
CDR3: CASSLRIGTGSWTGELFF

D: -
J: TRBJ1-5
size: -
V: TRBV6-6
DNA: TGTGCCAGCAGGCCAACCGACAGGAGACAGCCCCAGCATTTT
CDR3: CASRPTDRRQPQHF

D: TRBD2
J: TRBJ2-5
size: -
V: TRBV4-1
DNA: TGCGCCAGCAGCCAAGCTACTAGCGGGCCCAAAAGGGCCCAGTACTTC
CDR3: CASSQATSGPKRAQYF

D: -
J: TRBJ1-3
size: -
V: TRBV5-8
DNA: TGTGCCAGCAGCTTGGAGCAAGTATCTGGAAACACCATATATTTT
CDR3: CASSLEQVSGNTIYF

D: -
J: TRBJ2-1
size: -
V: TRBV19
DNA: TGTGCCAGTAGTACCTTGAGTGGTAACTACAATGAGCAGTTCTTC
CDR3: CASSTLSGNYNEQFF

D: TRBD2
J: TRBJ2-1
size: -
V: TRBV11-2
DNA: TGTGCCAGCAGCTTAGATATCGGCGGGAGGGGTAATGAGCAGTTCTTC
CDR3: CASSLDIGGRGNEQFF

D: TRBD2
J: TRBJ2-1
size: -
V: TRBV9
DNA: TGTGCCAGCAGCAACCGACTAGCGGGGTCTTACAATGAGCAGTTCTTC
CDR3: CASSNRLAGSYNEQFF

D: TRBD1
J: TRBJ2-2
size: -
V: TRBV7-9
DNA: TGTGCCAGCCCGAAGGGACAGCAGAACACCGGGGAGCTGTTTTTT
CDR3: CASPKGQQNTGELFF

D: TRBD2
J: TRBJ2-3
size: -
V: TRBV28
DNA: TGTGCCAGCAGTTTAGGCGGGGGAACAGGCACGCAGTATTTT
CDR3: CASSLGGGTGTQYF

D: -
J: TRBJ1-2
size: -
V: TRBV18
DNA: TGTGCCAGCTCACCACCCCCCGGGACATCTAACTATGGCTACACCTTC
CDR3: CASSPPPGTSNYGYTF

D: TRBD2
J: TRBJ2-3
size: -
V: TRBV2
DNA: TGTGCCAGCAGCTTCCCGACTAGCGGGTTCACAGATACGCAGTATTTT
CDR3: CASSFPTSGFTDTQYF

D: -
J: TRBJ2-7
size: -
V: TRBV5-4
DNA: TGTGCCAGCAGCCTCGGACAGGAGCAGTACTTC
CDR3: CASSLGQEQYF

D: -
J: TRBJ2-6
size: -
V: TRBV2
DNA: TGTGCCAGCAGTCTTCAGGGGACTGGGGCCAACGTCCTGACTTTC
CDR3: CASSLQGTGANVLTF

D: -
J: TRBJ1-4
size: -
V: TRBV6-5
DNA: TGTGCCAGTACCCAAGCGGGGGGGGATGAAAAACTGTTTTTT
CDR3: CASTQAGGDEKLFF

D: -
J: TRBJ1-3
size: -
V: TRBV9
DNA: TGTGCCAGCAGCGAAACAGGGCCTGGAAACACCATATATTTT
CDR3: CASSETGPGNTIYF

D: TRBD2
J: TRBJ2-7
size: -
V: TRBV9
DNA: TGTGCCAGCAGCGTACTAGCGGGAGACGAGCAGTACTTC
CDR3: CASSVLAGDEQYF

D: -
J: TRBJ1-5
size: -
V: TRBV12-3/TRBV12-4
DNA: TGTGCCAGCAGAGGAGGGGTCCATCAGCCCCAGCATTTT
CDR3: CASRGGVHQPQHF

D: -
J: TRBJ1-2
size: -
V: TRBV12-5
DNA: TGTGCTAGTGGTTTGGGGTCCGGTAGTGACTATGGCTACACCTTC
CDR3: CASGLGSGSDYGYTF

D: -
J: TRBJ1-1
size: once
V: TRBV6-5
DNA: TGTGCCAGCCGTCCAGACACTGAAGCTTTCTTT
CDR3: CASRPDTEAFF

D: -
J: TRBJ2-5
size: -
V: TRBV3-1/TRBV3-2
DNA: TGTGCCAGCAGCCAGGGCGCGGTCCGGGAAGGGACCCAGTACTTC
CDR3: CASSQGAVREGTQYF

D: -
J: TRBJ2-1
size: -
V: TRBV4-1
DNA: TGCGCCAGCAGCTTCCGGGACGGGGGCTACAATGAGCAGTTCTTC
CDR3: CASSFRDGGYNEQFF

D: TRBD1
J: TRBJ2-1
size: -
V: TRBV3-1/TRBV3-2
DNA: TGTGCCAGCAGCTATCACCGGGACAGGGTCGGTAATGAGCAGTTCTTC
CDR3: CASSYHRDRVGNEQFF

D: TRBD2
J: TRBJ2-1
size: -
V: TRBV15
DNA: TGTGCCACCAGCAGAGGGGTTGCTAGCGGGAGAAATGAGCAGTTCTTC
CDR3: CATSRGVASGRNEQFF

D: -
J: TRBJ2-5
size: -
V: TRBV10-2
DNA: TGCGCCAGCAGTGAGTCGAAGGGGTCGTACCAAGAGACCCAGTACTTC
CDR3: CASSESKGSYQETQYF

D: TRBD2
J: TRBJ2-7
size: -
V: TRBV27
DNA: TGTGCCAGCAGGTCTGGGACTAGCGGAACCTACGAGCAGTACTTC
CDR3: CASRSGTSGTYEQYF

D: -
J: TRBJ1-1
size: -
V: TRBV5-1
DNA: TGCGCCAGCAGGGGGTCACAGGCGAACACTGAAGCTTTCTTT
CDR3: CASRGSQANTEAFF

D: TRBD1
J: TRBJ1-2
size: -
V: TRBV28
DNA: TGTGCCAGCAAGGGGGGGACAGGATTATATGGCTACACCTTC
CDR3: CASKGGTGLYGYTF

D: TRBD2
J: TRBJ2-3
size: -
V: TRBV7-8
DNA: TGTGCCAGCAGCCAGGGCAGGGCGGGGGGTAGGACAGATACGCAGTATTTT
CDR3: CASSQGRAGGRTDTQYF

D: TRBD1
J: TRBJ1-2
size: -
V: TRBV19
DNA: TGTGCCAGCTCCTTCGACAGGGGGATTCGAGGCTACACCTTC
CDR3: CASSFDRGIRGYTF

D: -
J: TRBJ2-3
size: few
V: TRBV12-3/TRBV12-4
DNA: TGTGCCAGCAGTTCGGATACGCAGTATTTT
CDR3: CASSSDTQYF

D: TRBD1
J: TRBJ1-2
size: -
V: TRBV19
DNA: TGTGCCAGTAGTCCCCGGACAGGGCGTGGCGGCTACACCTTC
CDR3: CASSPRTGRGGYTF

D: -
J: TRBJ2-7
size: once
V: TRBV29-1
DNA: TGCAGCGTTGGACAGACTTCCTACGAGCAGTACTTC
CDR3: CSVGQTSYEQYF

D: -
J: TRBJ1-6
size: few
V: TRBV28
DNA: TGTGCCACAAAAGTCCCGATGAGTTCACCCCTCCACTTT
CDR3: CATKVPMSSPLHF

D: -
J: TRBJ2-3
size: -
V: TRBV28
DNA: TGTGCCAGCAGTTCAGCGGACACAGATACGCAGTATTTT
CDR3: CASSSADTDTQYF

D: -
J: TRBJ1-2
size: -
V: TRBV4-1
DNA: TGCGCCAGCAGCCGAAACAGGGATACGGACTATGGCTACACCTTC
CDR3: CASSRNRDTDYGYTF

D: -
J: TRBJ1-2
size: -
V: TRBV28
DNA: TGTGCCAGCAGTTTCTCACAGGGCAGGGCCTATGGCTACACCTTC
CDR3: CASSFSQGRAYGYTF

D: TRBD2
J: TRBJ2-7
size: -
V: TRBV7-2
DNA: TGTGCCAGCAGCCCACGCCCTGCGGGAGCGTACGAGCAGTACTTC
CDR3: CASSPRPAGAYEQYF

D: -
J: TRBJ1-2
size: -
V: TRBV6-2/TRBV6-3
DNA: TGTGCCAGCAGTTACAGGCAGGGGAACTATGGCTACACCTTC
CDR3: CASSYRQGNYGYTF

D: TRBD2
J: TRBJ2-3
size: -
V: TRBV27
DNA: TGTGCCAGCAGTGGGCTAGCGGGAGGCTCCACAGATACGCAGTATTTT
CDR3: CASSGLAGGSTDTQYF

D: -
J: TRBJ1-2
size: -
V: TRBV29-1
DNA: TGCAGCGTTGAAGGGGGACTTAACTATGGCTACACCTTC
CDR3: CSVEGGLNYGYTF

D: -
J: TRBJ2-3
size: -
V: TRBV9
DNA: TGTGCCAGCAGCCCTAACGGACTGCTCACAGATACGCAGTATTTT
CDR3: CASSPNGLLTDTQYF

D: TRBD2
J: TRBJ2-7
size: -
V: TRBV28
DNA: TGTGCCAGCAGCCGGGGGGGGGTCGTCGTCGAGCAGTACTTC
CDR3: CASSRGGVVVEQYF

D: TRBD1
J: TRBJ2-7
size: -
V: TRBV5-1
DNA: TGCGCCAGCAGGGGGACAGGGGGCTCCTACGAGCAGTACTTC
CDR3: CASRGTGGSYEQYF